The present T cell receptor (beta chain) was sequenced within a study of T cell repertoires in cytomegalovirus infection. This CDR3 is 18 amino acids long. With V trimmed by 10 bases and J by 0 bases, 15 bases remained unmatched. TCRdb processed the reads anew with MiXCR; each CDR3 protein has one entry. The sample shows fewer than 700,000 distinct CDR3 sequences, 20% to 30% of them seen only once. Sequenced material: CD8+ T cells from PBMCs. The V gene is TRBV12-3 or TRBV12-4, the J gene TRBJ2-6, with 7 bases lining up with TRBD1. This receptor was obtained from a human donor in good health (CMV status not recorded). Some clones in this sample may be carry-over from other donors' samples. CDR3 loop: CATLGYQGESSGANVLTF. The CDR3 DNA sequence: TGTGCCACCCTCGGGTACCAGGGGGAAAGCTCTGGGGCCAACGTCCTGACTTTC.